This TCR beta chain stems from a study of blood T cell repertoires in COVID-19. About the research overall: The study drew acute and convalescent COVID-19 samples from the United States, Italy and Spain. In each case, the material was cDNA or gDNA derived from T cells, B-cell-depleted T cells, or PBMCs.

This CDR3 spans 13 amino acids. Germline values: CDR1 KGHSH, CDR2 LQKENI. With 4 bases removed from V and 6 bases from J, the gap between germline ends came to 12 bases. The Seattle site enrolled patients during active infection and followed them longitudinally. This clone came up many times. Per the study methods: Amplification of reference gene primers was used by the study to estimate nucleated cell counts. The table came from immunoSEQ multiplex PCR; TCRdb's copy has only in-frame clones and leaves some out. For V, J and clone size, that table is used; D and trimming come from the DNA. Among approximately 400,000 clones listed, 88% were seen once.

The sequence derives from a woman between 45 and 60 years old with COVID-19, enrolled during active disease. This chain joins TRBV18 and TRBJ1-2, with D uncertain. The sequencing sample was made of peripheral blood. The CDR3: CASSRDREDGYTF. The CDR3 region has the DNA TGTGCCAGCTCACGGGATCGGGAAGATGGCTACACCTTC.